Sequencing of this T cell receptor (beta chain) was carried out in a study of T cells in tumors after PD-1 blockade. Produced via immunoSEQ multiplex PCR; TCRdb's table is partial and in-frame only. The sample records some 1,900 clones, just under 70% being singletons. This clone has more than one count but fewer than ten. CDR1 is MNHEY and CDR2 is SMNVEV in the germline V gene (reference sequence). The CDR3 is 15 residues long. Deletions cut 4 bases from V and 5 bases from J, with 14 bases between. This TCR derives from a human donor with basal cell carcinoma. The sequencing used tumor tissue, collected before anti-PD-1 treatment. The chain carries TRBV27 and TRBJ1-4, with D perhaps TRBD1 (5 bases). This chain's CDR3 is CASSYSSAGNEKLFF. In DNA, the CDR3 is TGTGCCAGCAGTTACTCATCGGCAGGGAATGAAAAACTGTTTTTT.